What follows are 21 T cell receptor beta chains derived from one specimen sequenced in a study of blood T cell repertoires in COVID-19. Profiling relied on immunoSEQ multiplex PCR, and the TCRdb table lists in-frame clones only, not all of them. The profile shows tens of thousands of clones, around 85% of them singletons. The sample taken for sequencing was peripheral blood. These receptors came from a woman aged 80 or over with COVID-19, enrolled during active disease.

The chain links TRBV7-2 to TRBJ2-3; the D gene is possibly TRBD2 (7 bases). The V gene lost 6 bases and the J gene lost 8 bases, with 24 bases spanning the gap. From germline, CDR1 is SGHTA and CDR2 FQGNSA. This CDR3 spans 16 amino acids. CDR3 in amino acids: CASSPRGAPRMVTQYF. In DNA form, the CDR3 reads TGTGCCAGCAGTCCCCGGGGGGCCCCCCGTATGGTTACGCAGTATTTT. The full variable domain, its missing parts supplied by reference TRBV7-2 and TRBJ2-3, is GAGVSQSPSNKVTEKGKDVELRCDPISGHTALYWYRQSLGQGLEFLIYFQGNSAPDKSGLPSDRFSAERTGGSVSTLTIQRTQQEDSAVYLCASSPRGAPRMVTQYFGPGTRLTVL.

The J gene is TRBJ1-1, the V gene TRBV15; the D is unclear. V shed 0 bases and J shed 5 bases, with 10 bases lying between them. CDR3 length: 14 residues. The germline CDR1 and CDR2 sequences are LNHNV and YYDKDF (reference sequence). The CDR3 bases are TGTGCCACCAGCAGAGAGCTTGAGGGAACTGAAGCTTTCTTT. Its protein product is CATSRELEGTEAFF. Drawing the rest from reference TRBV15 and TRBJ1-1, the complete variable domain is DAMVIQNPRYQVTQFGKPVTLSCSQTLNHNVMYWYQQKSSQAPKLLFHYYDKDFNNEADTPDNFQSRRPNTSFCFLDIRSPGLGDTAMYLCATSRELEGTEAFFGQGTRLTVV.

The chain links TRBV10-3 to TRBJ2-7; 7 nucleotides line up with TRBD1. The CDR3 runs 16 residues. Germline CDR1 reads ENHRY; CDR2 reads SYGVKD. Unmatched junction bases numbered 11, after V lost 5 bases and J lost 1 base. CDR3 in DNA: TGTGCCATCAGTACACCTGACAGGGACCTTTCCTACGAGCAGTACTTC. Protein product: CAISTPDRDLSYEQYF.

This clone occurred a few times. The gene calls are TRBV28 and TRBJ2-7, with TRBD2 matching 8 bases. Germline CDR1 MDHEN, CDR2 SYDVKM. The CDR3 has 15 amino acids. The junction had 8 bases not matched to a gene; V was cut back by 4 bases and J by 3 bases. CDR3 sequence reads: CASSSGGEGVYEQYF. DNA of the CDR3: TGTGCCAGCAGTTCGGGAGGGGAGGGCGTCTACGAGCAGTACTTC.

This chain joins TRBV28 and TRBJ2-1, with a possible D match to TRBD1 (6 bases). The CDR3 runs 17 residues. Germline V gene data show CDR1 as MDHEN and CDR2 as SYDVKM. Trimming cost V 4 bases and J 8 bases, with 24 bases left between them. CDR3 loop: CASSSTRVWDTDHEQFF. Written as DNA, the CDR3 is TGTGCCAGCAGTTCCACCCGGGTCTGGGACACGGATCATGAGCAGTTCTTC.

The gene calls are TRBV3-1 (or the pseudogene TRBV3-2) and TRBJ1-6; TRBD1 is a possible D gene (6 bases). Germline lookup yields CDR1 LGHDT and CDR2 YNNKEL (reference sequence). CDR3 length equals 17 residues. Trimming pared 0 bases from V and 2 bases from J, leaving 11 bases between. CDR3 DNA sequence: TGTGCCAGCAGCCAAGATTTGGGGGCCGCCTATAATTCACCCCTCCACTTT. Translating it yields CASSQDLGAAYNSPLHF.

This rearrangement joins TRBV2 to TRBJ2-3, with TRBD2 identical over 8 bases. This CDR3 has 13 amino acids. CDR1 SNHLY and CDR2 FYNNEI come from the germline V gene. V lost 8 bases to trimming and J lost 5 bases; unmatched junction nucleotides: 6. In DNA form, the CDR3 reads TGTGCCAGCGCGGGACTAGAAGTAGATACGCAGTATTTT. Translated, it gives CASAGLEVDTQYF. The full variable domain, with the rest looked up from reference TRBV2 and TRBJ2-3, is EPEVTQTPSHQVTQMGQEVILRCVPISNHLYFYWYRQILGQKVEFLVSFYNNEISEKSEIFDDQFSVERPDGSNFTLKIRSTKLEDSAMYFCASAGLEVDTQYFGPGTRLTVL.

The genes are TRBV5-1 and TRBJ2-7; D perhaps matches TRBD2 (6 bases). Per germline, CDR1 SGHRS and CDR2 YFSETQ. This CDR3 spans 14 amino acids. V was pared by 4 bases and J by 4 bases, with 15 bases between. Here the CDR3 DNA reads TGCGCCAGCAGCATCCTGGGGACTGAATACGAGCAGTACTTC. Residues: CASSILGTEYEQYF.

The chain recombines TRBV5-5 with TRBJ2-3; 9 bases align to TRBD2. Germline loops: CDR1 SGHKS, CDR2 YYEKEE (reference sequence). Trimming took 4 bases from V and 6 from J; bases not matched to a gene: 18. The CDR3 totals 18 residues. DNA of the CDR3: TGTGCCAGCAGCCAACTCCGGGACGGAACTAGCGGGTTGGATACGCAGTATTTT. Protein sequence: CASSQLRDGTSGLDTQYF. Full variable domain (outside the CDR3, taken from reference TRBV5-5 and TRBJ2-3): DAGVTQSPTHLIKTRGQQVTLRCSPISGHKSVSWYQQVLGQGPQFIFQYYEKEERGRGNFPDRFSARQFPNYSSELNVNALLLGDSALYLCASSQLRDGTSGLDTQYFGPGTRLTVL.

This clone came up once. CDR3 DNA sequence: TGTGCCAGCAGCTTGGGGGGGACAGGGGCCTACAATGAGCAGTTCTTC. Encoded protein: CASSLGGTGAYNEQFF. The chain employs TRBV5-4 and TRBJ2-1; the match to TRBD1 covers 10 bases. Germline V gene sequence: CDR1 SGHNT, CDR2 YYREEE (reference sequence). There are 16 residues in the CDR3. J gave up 2 bases and V 0 bases, and 2 bases lay outside the gene matches.

The rearrangement joins TRBV19 to TRBJ1-4, with D possibly matching TRBD1 (6 bases). CDR1 is LNHDA, CDR2 SQIVND, per germline (reference sequence). Trimming pared 4 bases from V and 8 bases from J, leaving 14 bases between. The length of the CDR3 is 14 residues. CDR3 coding DNA: TGTGCCAGTAGTACAACCGGGACACCAGAAAAACTGTTTTTT. The encoded protein is CASSTTGTPEKLFF.

The V and J genes are TRBV9 and TRBJ2-1; 9 nucleotides line up with TRBD1. V was pared by 6 bases and J by 7 bases, with 5 bases of the junction left unmatched. This CDR3 is 13 amino acids long. Germline CDR1 and CDR2: SGDLS and YYNGEE. The CDR3 loop is CASTTGGLNEQFF. DNA for the CDR3: TGTGCCAGCACAACAGGGGGCCTTAATGAGCAGTTCTTC. Full variable domain (rest looked up from reference TRBV9 and TRBJ2-1): DSGVTQTPKHLITATGQRVTLRCSPRSGDLSVYWYQQSLDQGLQFLIQYYNGEERAKGNILERFSAQQFPDLHSELNLSSLELGDSALYFCASTTGGLNEQFFGPGTRLTVL.

The genes are TRBV28 and TRBJ2-3, with 7 bases fitting TRBD1. Trimming at V came to 5 bases and at J to 2 bases, leaving 7 bases not matched to a gene. The CDR3 sequence is 15 residues long. CDR1 MDHEN and CDR2 SYDVKM come from the germline V gene. The CDR3 loop is CASSPRQGVTDTQYF. The CDR3 DNA follows: TGTGCCAGCAGTCCAAGACAGGGAGTCACAGATACGCAGTATTTT.

The chain recombines TRBV12-3 or TRBV12-4 with TRBJ1-1, with TRBD1 as a possible D gene (5 bases). V was clipped by 5 bases and J by 4 bases, with 11 bases between them. The CDR3 sequence is 13 residues long. This CDR3 reads CASSTHGGTEAFF. The CDR3 DNA follows: TGTGCCAGCAGTACCCACGGGGGCACTGAAGCTTTCTTT.

The genes are TRBV13 and TRBJ2-5, with 9 positions matching TRBD2. Trimming at V came to 1 base and at J to 1 base, leaving 1 base not matched to a gene. CDR3 length: 15 amino acids. Germline CDR1 is PRHDT and CDR2 is FYEKMQ (reference sequence). CDR3 amino acids: CASSLATSGQETQYF. The CDR3 bases are TGTGCCAGCAGCTTAGCGACTAGCGGCCAAGAGACCCAGTACTTC.

CDR3 nucleotides: TGTGCCAGCTCTCTCACCCAGGTCTCGGAGCAGTTCTTC. Translated: CASSLTQVSEQFF. The chain links TRBV18 to TRBJ2-1; no reliable D call. CDR3 size: 13 residues. V was pared by 6 bases and J by 10 bases, with 16 bases between. Germline V gives CDR1 KGHSH, CDR2 LQKENI.

The V gene is TRBV4-2, the J gene TRBJ2-7; D perhaps matches TRBD2 (6 bases). V was cut by 0 bases and J by 4 bases, with 16 bases left in between. CDR3 length: 16 residues. Germline values: CDR1 LGHNA, CDR2 YNFKEQ. For the CDR3, the DNA is TGTGCCAGCAGCCAAGAGTGGAGGGGACTTACGTACGAGCAGTACTTC. This codes for CASSQEWRGLTYEQYF.

The DNA of the CDR3 is TGTGCCAGCAGCGCCCGGGACTCTATCTACGAGCAGTACTTC. Amino acids: CASSARDSIYEQYF. This chain connects TRBV7-8 to TRBJ2-7; possibly TRBD2 for D (6 bases). Germline CDR1 is SGHVS and CDR2 is FQNEAQ. The CDR3 contains 14 residues. V was trimmed by 5 bases and J by 3 bases, leaving 14 bases between them.

The J gene is TRBJ1-1, the V gene TRBV9; tentative D call: TRBD1 (5 bases). V was shortened by 0 bases and J by 7 bases, with 10 bases between the two germline ends. Germline CDR1 is SGDLS and CDR2 is YYNGEE. This CDR3 region has 13 residues. CDR3 sequence: CASSVDWGVEAFF. CDR3 coding DNA: TGTGCCAGCAGCGTAGATTGGGGGGTTGAAGCTTTCTTT.

The chain uses TRBV19 and TRBJ2-1; unclear D gene. Germline CDR1 and CDR2: LNHDA and SQIVND (reference sequence). This CDR3 spans 13 amino acids. V lost 4 bases to trimming and J lost 4 bases, with 8 bases between them. CDR3 sequence reads: CASSNLYYNEQFF. CDR3 in DNA: TGTGCCAGTAGTAACCTATATTACAATGAGCAGTTCTTC.

This chain's CDR3 is CASSIGVAGWYNEQFF. The DNA for the CDR3 is TGTGCCAGTAGTATAGGGGTAGCGGGATGGTACAATGAGCAGTTCTTC. This chain connects TRBV19 to TRBJ2-1; 8 nucleotides align to TRBD2. This CDR3 has 16 residues. The trim removed 1 base at V and 4 bases at J, leaving 6 bases unmatched. CDR1 and CDR2 (germline): LNHDA, SQIVND (reference sequence).